Presented here are 4 T cell receptor beta chains from one specimen sequenced in a study of regulatory T cells in long-lasting Graves disease. According to the study, TCR beta libraries were built with iRepertoire HTBI primers and CDR3-region Arm-PCR. TCRdb independently ran MiXCR on the multiplex PCR reads; one entry per CDR3 protein. The table includes over 350,000 distinct CDR3 sequences, less than 25% detected once. Time point given: persistent/refractory GD, antithyroid drugs over 5 years with positive TRAb. RNA from PBMCs was the source of the TCR library. Sequenced here: peripheral blood mononuclear cells (PBMCs), sampled when the disease was refractory, from a patient treated with antithyroid drugs. The receptors stem from a female donor with Graves disease.

In this sample, this clonotype turned up many times. This sequence joins TRBV20-1 and TRBJ1-2, with a weak D call TRBD1 (6 bases). CDR1 and CDR2 from the germline V gene are DFQATT and SNEGSKA (reference sequence). CDR3 size: 13 residues. Trimming removed 4 bases at V and 2 bases at J, with 11 bases between. The CDR3 DNA sequence: TGCAGTGCTACCCAGGACAGCAACTATGGCTACACCTTC. It codes for CSATQDSNYGYTF.

Many counts were recorded for this clonotype. The gene calls are TRBV7-2 and TRBJ2-7; 10 bases are shared with TRBD2. Germline V gene data show CDR1 as SGHTA and CDR2 as FQGNSA. This CDR3 spans 16 amino acids. Germline trimming cut 6 bases from V and 3 bases from J; bases unmatched to any gene: 11. The CDR3 spells CASSPLRTSGNYEQYF. CDR3 DNA sequence: TGTGCCAGCAGTCCACTAAGGACTAGCGGAAACTACGAGCAGTACTTC.

This clonotype was seen only a few times. The chain recombines TRBV20-1 with TRBJ1-3; D might be TRBD1 (5 bases). The CDR3 covers 13 residues. Trimming removed 5 bases from V and 4 bases from J, with 12 bases in between. Germline CDR1 reads DFQATT; CDR2 reads SNEGSKA (reference sequence). The CDR3 here is CSAQGERGNTIYF. CDR3 coding DNA: TGCAGTGCTCAAGGGGAGAGGGGAAACACCATATATTTT.

This clonotype was seen repeatedly, ten times or more. The V gene is TRBV12-3 or TRBV12-4, the J gene TRBJ1-5; D gene unclear. The V and J ends lost 2 bases and 3 bases respectively, with 8 bases between them. The CDR3 is 14 amino acids. The CDR3 DNA is TGTGCCAGCAGTTTAAGACGGTCCAATCAGCCCCAGCATTTT. Its protein is CASSLRRSNQPQHF.